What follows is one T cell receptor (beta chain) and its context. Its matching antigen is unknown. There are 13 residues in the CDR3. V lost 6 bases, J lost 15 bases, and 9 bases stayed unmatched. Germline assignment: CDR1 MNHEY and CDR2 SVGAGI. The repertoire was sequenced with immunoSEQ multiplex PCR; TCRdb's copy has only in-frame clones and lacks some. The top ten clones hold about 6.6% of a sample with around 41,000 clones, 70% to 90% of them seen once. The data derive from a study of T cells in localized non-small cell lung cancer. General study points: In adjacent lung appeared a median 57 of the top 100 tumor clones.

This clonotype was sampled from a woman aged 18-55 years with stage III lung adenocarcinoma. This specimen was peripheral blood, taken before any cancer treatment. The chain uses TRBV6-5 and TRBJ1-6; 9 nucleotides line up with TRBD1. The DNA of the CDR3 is TGTGCCAGCAGACCACAGGGGGCCCGTCTCCTCCACTTT. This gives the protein CASRPQGARLLHF.